This T cell receptor (beta chain) was recorded in a study of blood T cell repertoires in COVID-19. Study background: Donors in the United States, Italy and Spain gave samples during acute or convalescent COVID-19.

Original analysis: Counts of nucleated cells, estimated from reference gene primer amplification, were obtained. TCRdb keeps only in-frame clones here, not all; method: immunoSEQ multiplex PCR. Clone size and V and J calls were adopted from that table, with D and trimming inferred from the DNA. The table records some 190,000 clones, 70% to 85% of them present only once. CDR1 is ENHRY, CDR2 SYGVKD, per germline. The CDR3 totals 18 residues. V lost 3 bases, J lost 2 bases, and 13 bases stayed unmatched. The rearrangement joins TRBV10-3 to TRBJ1-2; 9 bases line up with TRBD1. The sample taken for sequencing was peripheral blood. The source is a woman aged 45-65 years with acute or convalescent COVID-19. The CDR3 loop is CAISEGTGGTQGNYGYTF. The CDR3 DNA reads as TGTGCCATCAGTGAAGGAACAGGGGGCACGCAGGGAAACTATGGCTACACCTTC.